This TCR beta chain derives from a study of radiation and T cells in renal cell carcinoma. CDR3 length: 15 amino acids. The germline CDR1 and CDR2 sequences are SQVTM and ANQGSEA. The V gene end was trimmed by 8 bases and the J gene end by 4 bases; junction bases not matched to a gene: 15. Indicated time point: baseline pretreatment blood. Stated treatment: 15 Gy SBRT to primary tumor, nephrectomy 4 weeks later. TCRdb's table, derived via immunoSEQ multiplex PCR, lists solely in-frame clones and lacks some. This table has about 150,000 clones, around nine tenths appearing once. The sequenced sample was blood, obtained from a patient whose treatment included radiotherapy and nephrectomy. The chain combines TRBV29-1 with TRBJ2-3; 7 bases line up with TRBD2. This TCR derives from a woman in her forties or fifties with renal cell carcinoma. The CDR3 sequence: CSSTFGGGGSDTQYF. In nucleotides, the CDR3 is TGCAGCTCAACATTTGGGGGGGGAGGGTCAGATACGCAGTATTTT.